The rows below give T cell receptor beta chains drawn from one sample of a study of graft-versus-host responses after intestinal transplantation. What these receptors recognize is not known. Assay: immunoSEQ multiplex PCR; the TCRdb copy retains only in-frame clones and omits some. This sample has roughly 75,000 clones, with 91% found just once. This specimen consisted of unstimulated CD4+ T cells sorted from spleen or lymph node cells, obtained before intestinal transplant. Source of these receptors: a human donor who received an intestinal transplant. Each CDR3 is given with its conserved first and last residue. A D gene is named only where the DNA matches it firmly.

D	V	J	DNA	CDR3
-	TRBV5-1	TRBJ2-3	TGCGCCAGCAGCTTGGGGCTAGTCCTAAGCACAGATACGCAGTATTTT	CASSLGLVLSTDTQYF
-	TRBV7-6	TRBJ2-3	TGTGCCAGCAGCTTATTTCGCGCAGATACGCAGTATTTT	CASSLFRADTQYF
-	TRBV7-8	TRBJ2-1	TGTGCCAGCAGCTTAGGCGGCGGCTCAGTCTCCTACAATGAGCAGTTCTTC	CASSLGGGSVSYNEQFF
TRBD1	TRBV29-1	TRBJ1-6	TGCAGCGTGAGGGACAGCTCCCGGGGGTCCCTCCACTTT	CSVRDSSRGSLHF
TRBD1	TRBV30	TRBJ1-2	TGTGCCTGGAGTGTACGACAGGGGGATGGCTACACCTTC	CAWSVRQGDGYTF
TRBD1	TRBV19	TRBJ1-2	TGTGCCAGTAGTATTAGGACAGGGGGCAACAACTATGGCTACACCTTC	CASSIRTGGNNYGYTF
-	TRBV30	TRBJ2-6	TGTGCCTGGAGCCCAGGTTCTGGGGCCAACGTCCTGACTTTC	CAWSPGSGANVLTF
-	TRBV5-1	TRBJ2-5	TGCGCCAGCAGCTTGGTAAACTACTCCCAGGGGACCCAGTACTTC	CASSLVNYSQGTQYF
TRBD2	TRBV5-1	TRBJ2-5	TGCGCCAGCAGCGGACTAGCGGGGGGGCCGGGGGCCCAGTACTTC	CASSGLAGGPGAQYF
TRBD2	TRBV27	TRBJ2-7	TGTGCCAGCAGTATAACCCTAGCGGGCGAGCAGTACTTC	CASSITLAGEQYF
-	TRBV25-1	TRBJ1-6	TGTGCCAGCAGTGAAGGAGGGACTAATTCACCCCTCCACTTT	CASSEGGTNSPLHF
-	TRBV4-3	TRBJ2-1	TGCGCCAGCAGCTACCAGACTATGGCATCCTACAATGAGCAGTTCTTC	CASSYQTMASYNEQFF
-	TRBV7-8	TRBJ2-7	TGTGCCAGCAGCTTAGGTTTACACCTCTACGAGCAGTACTTC	CASSLGLHLYEQYF
-	TRBV7-2	TRBJ1-2	TGTGCCAGCAGCTTACAGGGCTCTGGCTACACCTTC	CASSLQGSGYTF
-	TRBV7-2	TRBJ2-2	TGTGCCAGCAGCCCTAACCAATCCGGGGAGCTGTTTTTT	CASSPNQSGELFF
-	TRBV10-1	TRBJ2-2	TGCGCCAGCAGTGAGTCCCGGGTTGGGAACACCGGGGAGCTGTTTTTT	CASSESRVGNTGELFF
-	TRBV18	TRBJ1-5	TGTGCCAGCTCGTCAGGGTTGAATCAGCCCCAGCATTTT	CASSSGLNQPQHF
-	TRBV7-2	TRBJ2-3	TGTGCCAGCAGCTTAGTAGCAGATACGCAGTATTTT	CASSLVADTQYF
-	TRBV9	TRBJ2-5	TGTGCCAGCAGCGTCGCAGGGGGGTTACAAGAGACCCAGTACTTC	CASSVAGGLQETQYF
TRBD1	TRBV27	TRBJ1-4	TGTGCCAGCAGAAGACAGGGATGGAGTGAAAAACTGTTTTTT	CASRRQGWSEKLFF